A selection of T cell receptor beta chains follows, all from one sample in a study of blood T cell repertoires in COVID-19. TCRdb's table, derived via immunoSEQ multiplex PCR, lists solely in-frame clones and lacks some. The sample consists of about 40,000 clones, about 80% of them appearing once. Sequencing was carried out using peripheral blood. These receptors all come from a woman between 55 and 75 years old with acute or convalescent COVID-19. CDR3s include the opening cysteine and the closing phenylalanine or tryptophan. A D gene is named only where the DNA matches it firmly. Size is stated for part of the rows, as once, few or many counts, or as a class when the clone is expanded.

. | TRBJ2-7 | TRBV7-2 | . | CASSPPHAPAGQYF | TGTGCCAGCAGCCCCCCCCATGCGCCCGCCGGGCAGTACTTC
. | TRBJ2-3 | TRBV9 | TRBD2 | CASSLGGLAGGLVAGTQYF | TGTGCCAGCAGCCTAGGTGGACTAGCGGGAGGTTTGGTAGCGGGTACGCAGTATTTT
few | TRBJ2-7 | TRBV9 | . | CASTHVYEQYF | TGTGCCAGCACACATGTCTACGAGCAGTACTTC
. | TRBJ1-5 | TRBV28 | . | CASSFNWVDRRSYSNQPQHF | TGTGCCAGCAGTTTTAATTGGGTTGACAGGCGTTCGTATAGCAATCAGCCCCAGCATTTT
. | TRBJ1-2 | TRBV15 | . | CATSGSQGVYGYTF | TGTGCCACCAGCGGATCCCAGGGCGTCTATGGCTACACCTTC
. | TRBJ2-3 | TRBV3-1/TRBV3-2 | TRBD2 | CASSRIAGSGYDTQYF | TGTGCCAGCAGTCGAATAGCGGGATCTGGGTACGATACGCAGTATTTT
. | TRBJ2-6 | TRBV6-5 | . | CASSQGPGANVLTF | TGTGCCAGCAGTCAGGGCCCTGGGGCCAACGTCCTGACTTTC
. | TRBJ2-1 | TRBV28 | TRBD1 | CASSQDRGRSYNEQFF | TGTGCCAGCAGTCAAGACAGGGGTAGGTCCTACAATGAGCAGTTCTTC
. | TRBJ2-7 | TRBV28 | . | CASSVGGLSYEQYF | TGTGCCAGCAGTGTGGGGGGGCTGTCCTACGAGCAGTACTTC
. | TRBJ2-2 | TRBV27 | TRBD2 | CASRTSGGNTGELFF | TGTGCCAGCAGGACTAGCGGTGGGAACACCGGGGAGCTGTTTTTT
. | TRBJ2-1 | TRBV6-5 | TRBD2 | CASRPLAGGYNEQFF | TGTGCCAGCAGACCCCTAGCGGGGGGCTACAATGAGCAGTTCTTC
. | TRBJ1-4 | TRBV5-1 | . | CASSLVRGEGTNEKLFF | TGCGCCAGCAGCTTGGTCCGGGGGGAAGGCACTAATGAAAAACTGTTTTTT
. | TRBJ2-3 | TRBV20-1 | . | CSASRFLGGGPDTQYF | TGCAGTGCTAGTAGATTCCTTGGGGGGGGCCCCGATACGCAGTATTTT
few | TRBJ1-6 | TRBV2 | TRBD1 | CANGGGQGISPLHF | TGTGCCAACGGGGGCGGACAGGGGATTTCCCCCCTCCACTTT